This T cell receptor (beta chain) was sequenced in a study of early T cells in non-severe SARS-CoV-2 infection. Study information: Sequencing used unsorted whole-blood bulk RNA, so chains lack pairing. Study-wide points: Matching with VDJdb favored anti-spike CD8 responses (missing private and CD4 specificities).

Each cDNA molecule carried a unique molecular identifier. One entry per CDR3 protein results from TCRdb running MiXCR on the 5' RACE reads. The sample has under 75,000 distinct CDR3 sequences, about 13% seen once. The CDR3 spans 12 residues. Germline V lookup: CDR1 SEHNR, CDR2 FQNEAQ (reference sequence). Many counts were recorded for this clonotype. Its cognate antigen is unknown. Sequence at one end of the junction differs from germline and may be a read error. The chain recombines TRBV7-9 with TRBJ2-1; TRBD2 might be the D (6 bases). The origin of this receptor is an adult who was a healthcare worker with PCR-confirmed SARS-CoV-2 infection or an uninfected control (not recorded which). The sample consisted of whole blood. CDR3 in amino acids: CASSATGERRLF. The CDR3 DNA reads TGTGCCAGCAGCGCCACGGGGGAGCGGCGACTCTTC. The whole variable domain, filled in from reference TRBV7-9 and TRBJ2-1, reads DTGVSQNPRHKITKRGQNVTFRCDPISEHNRLYWYRQTLGQGPEFLTYFQNEAQLEKSRLLSDRFSAERPKGSFSTLEIQRTEQGDSAMYLCASSATGERRLFGPGTRLTVL.